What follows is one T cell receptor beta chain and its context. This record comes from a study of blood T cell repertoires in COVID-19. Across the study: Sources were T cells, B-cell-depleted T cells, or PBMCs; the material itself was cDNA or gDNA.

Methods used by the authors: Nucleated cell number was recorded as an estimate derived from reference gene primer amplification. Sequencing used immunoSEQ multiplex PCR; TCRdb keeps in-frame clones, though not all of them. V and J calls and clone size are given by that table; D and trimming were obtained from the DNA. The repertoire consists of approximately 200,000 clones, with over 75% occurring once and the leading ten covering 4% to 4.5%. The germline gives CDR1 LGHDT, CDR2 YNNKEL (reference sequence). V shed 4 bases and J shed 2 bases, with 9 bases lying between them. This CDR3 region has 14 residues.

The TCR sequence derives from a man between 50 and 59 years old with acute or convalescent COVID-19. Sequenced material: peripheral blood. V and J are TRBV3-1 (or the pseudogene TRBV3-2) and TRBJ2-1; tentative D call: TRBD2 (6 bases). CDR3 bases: TGTGCCAGCAGCCCCCGCGGGACCTACAATGAGCAGTTCTTC. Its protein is CASSPRGTYNEQFF.